Presented here are 32 T cell receptor beta chains from one specimen sequenced in a study of cytomegalovirus exposure and HLA in healthy donors (dated by TCRdb to 2016 to 2017). The library was produced with the immunoSEQ multiplex PCR assay. For the multiplex PCR, a mixture combining 60 forward primers for TCR Vbeta segments and 13 reverse primers for TCR Jbeta segments was used. The immuneACCESS repertoire file appears here via TCRdb, limited to in-frame rearrangements. These files lack a portion of the clones; in checked studies, under half of the deficit traces to unresolved V genes, and the cause of the others is not known. Across this sample there are about 150,000 clones, with roughly four fifths seen only once. Around 5% of the sample belongs to the ten largest clones. The specimen was PBMCs. The source is a girl aged 5 to 17 in good health and CMV-seropositive.

The chain carries TRBV7-3 and TRBJ2-2; TRBD1 might be the D (7 bases). This CDR3 spans 15 amino acids. V lost 10 bases, J lost 6 bases, and 21 bases lay in between. Germline CDR1 is SGHTA and CDR2 is FQGTGA. Here the CDR3 DNA reads TGTGCCACTTCAGGGGGGCTAGCTAAGGCCGGGGAGCTGTTTTTT. Translated, it gives CATSGGLAKAGELFF.

This clone was observed once. The V gene is TRBV19, the J gene TRBJ2-3; 8 positions match TRBD2. CDR3 length equals 13 residues. CDR1 LNHDA and CDR2 SQIVND come from the germline V gene (reference sequence). Trimming took 6 bases from V and 4 from J; bases not matched to a gene: 3. CDR3 residues: CASRASGSDTQYF. CDR3 nucleotide sequence: TGTGCCAGTAGGGCTAGCGGGTCAGATACGCAGTATTTT.

The rearrangement uses TRBV5-1 and TRBJ2-5, with a tentative D call TRBD1 (6 bases). Germline CDR1 is SGHRS and CDR2 is YFSETQ. The CDR3 sequence is 15 residues long. The V gene lost 4 bases and the J gene lost 1 base, with 14 bases spanning the gap. The CDR3 region is CASSQTPGAQETQYF. The CDR3 DNA is TGCGCCAGCAGCCAAACCCCAGGGGCCCAAGAGACCCAGTACTTC. Variable domain in full (rest from reference TRBV5-1 and TRBJ2-5): KAGVTQTPRYLIKTRGQQVTLSCSPISGHRSVSWYQQTPGQGLQFLFEYFSETQRNKGNFPGRFSGRQFSNSRSEMNVSTLELGDSALYLCASSQTPGAQETQYFGPGTRLLVL.

This chain connects TRBV4-1 to TRBJ2-1; TRBD1 aligns across 7 bases. This CDR3 region has 15 residues. V trimming: 3 bases; J trimming: 4 bases; junction bases outside the gene matches: 6. Germline values: CDR1 MGHRA, CDR2 YSYEKL. CDR3 in DNA: TGCGCCAGCAGCCAGGTTTGGGACAGTTACAATGAGCAGTTCTTC. Protein product: CASSQVWDSYNEQFF.

A single count supports this clone. This chain uses TRBV18 with TRBJ1-6, with D uncertain. The CDR3 is 15 amino acids. Per the germline V gene, CDR1 is KGHSH and CDR2 is LQKENI. V lost 2 bases to trimming and J lost 10 bases, with 15 bases between them. CDR3: CASSPNYSYGSPLHF. The CDR3 region has the DNA TGTGCCAGCTCACCAAATTACTCTTACGGGTCACCCCTCCACTTT.

The chain carries TRBV5-6 and TRBJ1-5; a possible D gene is TRBD1 (6 bases). Trimming took 0 bases from V and 8 from J, leaving 12 bases between them. The CDR3 length is 14 residues. Germline CDR1 SGHDT, CDR2 YYEEEE. The CDR3 DNA reads as TGTGCCAGCAGCTTGGCCGCGGGGGCCAAGCCCCAGCATTTT. Translation gives CASSLAAGAKPQHF.

The gene calls are TRBV6-6 and TRBJ2-6, with D unclear. The CDR3 loop spans 16 amino acids. The ends were cut back, 4 bases at V and 4 bases at J, with 14 bases in the middle. The germline V gene has CDR1 MNHNY and CDR2 SVGAGI (reference sequence). CDR3 DNA sequence: TGTGCCAGCAGTTGGCATAACGAACAGGGGGCCAACGTCCTGACTTTC. This gives the protein CASSWHNEQGANVLTF.

The chain joins TRBV4-1 to TRBJ1-6, with D possibly being TRBD1 (6 bases). The germline V and J ends were trimmed by 3 bases and 3 bases, with 21 bases remaining between them. The CDR3 runs 19 residues. The V gene's germline CDR1 is MGHRA and CDR2 YSYEKL. The CDR3 DNA follows: TGCGCCAGCAGCCACCCGGGGTGGCAGGGGCTCTTCTATAATTCACCCCTCCACTTT. The encoded protein is CASSHPGWQGLFYNSPLHF.

This chain connects TRBV5-6 to TRBJ1-2; 9 nucleotides agree with TRBD1. The germline CDR1 and CDR2 sequences are SGHDT and YYEEEE. The CDR3 extends over 16 amino acids. Trimming cost V 0 bases and J 4 bases; bases outside gene matches: 7. For the CDR3, the DNA is TGTGCCAGCAGCTTGGAGGTCGGGACAGGGATCTATGGCTACACCTTC. Amino acid sequence: CASSLEVGTGIYGYTF.

V and J are TRBV10-1 and TRBJ2-1; D is ambiguous. Germline CDR1 WNHNN, CDR2 SYGVQD (reference sequence). Trimming left V 3 bases short and J 6 bases short, with 9 bases between. CDR3 length equals 13 residues. The CDR3 reads CASSEWAGNEQFF. DNA of the CDR3: TGCGCCAGCAGTGAATGGGCCGGCAATGAGCAGTTCTTC.

The chain is built from TRBV5-4 and TRBJ2-3; D gene uncertain. CDR1 and CDR2 from the germline V gene are SGHNT and YYREEE (reference sequence). The V end was cut by 4 bases, the J end by 0 bases, with 6 bases between. The CDR3 extends over 13 amino acids. CDR3 amino acids: CASSRRSTDTQYF. CDR3 sequence (DNA): TGTGCCAGCAGCCGTCGGAGCACAGATACGCAGTATTTT.

This rearrangement joins TRBV18 to TRBJ1-6, with D perhaps TRBD1 (5 bases). The germline V gene has CDR1 KGHSH and CDR2 LQKENI. This CDR3 contains 15 residues. Trimming took 5 bases from V and 5 from J, leaving 13 bases between them. The CDR3 sequence is CASSSFGGDNSPLHF. Here the CDR3 DNA reads TGTGCCAGCTCATCGTTCGGGGGGGATAATTCACCCCTCCACTTT. Filled out from reference TRBV18 and TRBJ1-6, the complete variable domain reads NAGVMQNPRHLVRRRGQEARLRCSPMKGHSHVYWYRQLPEEGLKFMVYLQKENIIDESGMPKERFSAEFPKEGPSILRIQQVVRGDSAAYFCASSSFGGDNSPLHFGNGTRLTVT.

The chain recombines TRBV19 with TRBJ2-7, with D possibly being TRBD1 (6 bases). Germline V gene lookup returns CDR1 LNHDA and CDR2 SQIVND (reference sequence). This CDR3 region has 16 residues. The V end lost 3 bases, the J end lost 0 bases, and 15 bases lay between the germline ends. In nucleotides, the CDR3 is TGTGCCAGTAGTATGTCTTTTGGGACACCCTCCTACGAGCAGTACTTC. Translation: CASSMSFGTPSYEQYF.

This clone was recorded only once. The CDR3 loop is CASSSYIQGATEAFF. In DNA, the CDR3 is TGTGCCAGCAGCTCCTATATCCAAGGGGCCACTGAAGCTTTCTTT. The genes are TRBV7-2 and TRBJ1-1; D possibly corresponds to TRBD1 (5 bases). Germline-derived CDR1 and CDR2 are SGHTA and FQGNSA. The CDR3 covers 15 residues. V was trimmed by 4 bases and J by 4 bases, leaving 16 bases between them.

This clone appeared a few times. V and J are TRBV4-2 and TRBJ1-1; 11 bases match TRBD1. With 0 bases clipped from V and 3 bases from J, the junction kept 6 bases outside the gene matches. This CDR3 has 17 residues. Germline V gene data show CDR1 as LGHNA and CDR2 as YNFKEQ. CDR3 nucleotide sequence: TGTGCCAGCAGCCAAGACGTCCGGGACAGGGGGTACACTGAAGCTTTCTTT. Protein product: CASSQDVRDRGYTEAFF.

V gene TRBV2 combines with J gene TRBJ2-4; no reliable D call. The CDR3 length is 15 residues. Germline-derived CDR1 and CDR2 are SNHLY and FYNNEI. V was trimmed by 5 bases and J by 0 bases, leaving 11 bases between them. The CDR3 here is CASSFDMLAKNIQYF. The CDR3 DNA reads TGTGCCAGCAGTTTCGACATGCTAGCCAAAAACATTCAGTACTTC.

The chain carries TRBV4-1 and TRBJ2-1; the D gene is possibly TRBD2 (6 bases). The CDR3 consists of 16 residues. CDR1 is MGHRA, CDR2 YSYEKL, per germline. Trimming left V 4 bases short and J 4 bases short, with 17 bases between. The DNA for the CDR3 is TGCGCCAGCAGCCTAGGGACTGGGGCCAGATACAATGAGCAGTTCTTC. It codes for CASSLGTGARYNEQFF.

This chain links TRBV29-1 with TRBJ1-2; weak D call: TRBD1 (6 bases). V was pared by 4 bases and J by 4 bases, with 19 bases between. CDR1 SQVTM and CDR2 ANQGSEA come from the germline V gene. The CDR3 spans 15 residues. The CDR3 sequence: CSVGEPGPRGYGYTF. The CDR3 DNA follows: TGCAGCGTTGGGGAACCGGGCCCCAGGGGCTATGGCTACACCTTC. Using reference TRBV29-1 and TRBJ1-2 for the parts outside the CDR3, the full variable domain is SAVISQKPSRDICQRGTSLTIQCQVDSQVTMMFWYRQQPGQSLTLIATANQGSEATYESGFVIDKFPISRPNLTFSTLTVSNMSPEDSSIYLCSVGEPGPRGYGYTFGSGTRLTVV.

This clone was recorded once. This rearrangement joins TRBV30 to TRBJ1-2; D may be TRBD1 (6 bases). With 5 bases removed from V and 0 bases from J, the gap between germline ends came to 22 bases. Germline V gives CDR1 GTSNPN, CDR2 SVGIG (reference sequence). The CDR3 runs 17 residues. Here the CDR3 reads CAWSWLPSRGSNYGYTF. As DNA, the CDR3 is TGTGCCTGGTCCTGGCTTCCTTCCAGGGGCTCTAACTATGGCTACACCTTC.

The genes are TRBV27 and TRBJ1-5, with unresolved D. The CDR3 is 14 amino acids. The V gene's germline CDR1 is MNHEY and CDR2 SMNVEV (reference sequence). The germline V and J ends were trimmed by 3 bases and 3 bases, with 9 bases remaining between them. CDR3 nucleotides: TGTGCCAGCAGTTTCGAGCGCTACAATCAGCCCCAGCATTTT. Translated, it gives CASSFERYNQPQHF.

This clone showed up just once. The gene calls are TRBV6-5 and TRBJ1-2; 8 nucleotides align to TRBD1. This CDR3 has 13 amino acids. CDR1 and CDR2 from the germline V gene are MNHEY and SVGAGI. The ends lost 6 bases at V and 5 bases at J; junction bases unmatched: 5. The CDR3: CASSLGQEYGYTF. The CDR3 DNA reads as TGTGCCAGCAGCCTGGGACAGGAATATGGCTACACCTTC.

The chain couples TRBV18 to TRBJ2-1; D is unresolved. The germline V and J ends were trimmed by 1 base and 1 base, with 17 bases remaining between them. CDR3 size: 18 residues. The germline CDR1 and CDR2 sequences are KGHSH and LQKENI. The CDR3 DNA is TGTGCCAGCTCACCACGTCTAAGAGAATTGGAGTCCTACAATGAGCAGTTCTTC. Translation: CASSPRLRELESYNEQFF.

The chain carries TRBV11-3 and TRBJ1-1; D ambiguous. V shed 0 bases and J shed 4 bases, with 6 bases lying between them. Germline V lookup: CDR1 SGHNT, CDR2 YENEEA. This CDR3 has 13 amino acids. Here the CDR3 reads CASSLEERTEAFF. The CDR3 DNA sequence: TGTGCCAGCAGCTTAGAGGAGCGCACTGAAGCTTTCTTT.

The chain has TRBV6-5 and TRBJ1-2; 9 bases fit TRBD1. V lost 5 bases and J lost 2; bases outside the gene matches: 3. Per germline, CDR1 MNHEY and CDR2 SVGAGI. The CDR3 runs to 14 residues. For the CDR3, the DNA is TGTGCCAGCAGTAATACAGGGGGCAACTATGGCTACACCTTC. Its translation is CASSNTGGNYGYTF.

The chain carries TRBV15 and TRBJ2-1; D perhaps matches TRBD2 (5 bases). CDR1 and CDR2 (germline): LNHNV, YYDKDF (reference sequence). V was trimmed by 5 bases and J by 7 bases, leaving 15 bases between them. This CDR3 spans 14 amino acids. The CDR3 nucleotides are TGTGCCACCAGCGGCGATGGACTTGCAAATGAGCAGTTCTTC. Translation: CATSGDGLANEQFF. Full variable domain (rest looked up from reference TRBV15 and TRBJ2-1): DAMVIQNPRYQVTQFGKPVTLSCSQTLNHNVMYWYQQKSSQAPKLLFHYYDKDFNNEADTPDNFQSRRPNTSFCFLDIRSPGLGDTAMYLCATSGDGLANEQFFGPGTRLTVL.

The rearrangement joins TRBV19 to TRBJ1-2, with 9 bases aligning to TRBD1. This CDR3 has 15 amino acids. The germline gives CDR1 LNHDA, CDR2 SQIVND (reference sequence). With V trimmed by 0 bases and J by 6 bases, 5 bases remained unmatched. This chain's CDR3 is CASSIDWTGVHGYTF. The CDR3 bases are TGTGCCAGTAGTATAGATTGGACAGGGGTCCATGGCTACACCTTC. The complete variable domain, with remaining parts taken from reference TRBV19 and TRBJ1-2, reads DGGITQSPKYLFRKEGQNVTLSCEQNLNHDAMYWYRQDPGQGLRLIYYSQIVNDFQKGDIAEGYSVSREKKESFPLTVTSAQKNPTAFYLCASSIDWTGVHGYTFGSGTRLTVV.

The chain is built from TRBV27 and TRBJ1-5; D not certain. Germline loops: CDR1 MNHEY, CDR2 SMNVEV (reference sequence). CDR3 size: 16 residues. With 0 bases removed from V and 6 bases from J, the gap between germline ends came to 15 bases. CDR3: CASSLSGGRRGQPQHF. CDR3 DNA: TGTGCCAGCAGTTTATCCGGAGGGCGGCGGGGTCAGCCCCAGCATTTT.

The V and J genes are TRBV4-1 and TRBJ1-1; D unresolved. Between the trimmed V and J ends, which lost 7 bases and 4 bases, there was a span of 13 bases. CDR1 MGHRA and CDR2 YSYEKL come from the germline V gene. The CDR3 consists of 13 residues. The CDR3 DNA is TGCGCCAGCAAGGAGGGAGGTGGCACTGAAGCTTTCTTT. Its protein is CASKEGGGTEAFF.

This rearrangement joins TRBV7-9 to TRBJ1-3; maybe TRBD1 (6 bases). The CDR3 covers 14 residues. V lost 6 bases, J lost 5 bases, and 14 bases lay in between. Germline-derived CDR1 and CDR2 are SEHNR and FQNEAQ (reference sequence). The CDR3 is CASSRAGARNTIYF. CDR3 DNA sequence: TGTGCCAGCAGTCGCGCAGGGGCGAGAAACACCATATATTTT. The whole variable domain, filled in from reference TRBV7-9 and TRBJ1-3, reads DTGVSQNPRHKITKRGQNVTFRCDPISEHNRLYWYRQTLGQGPEFLTYFQNEAQLEKSRLLSDRFSAERPKGSFSTLEIQRTEQGDSAMYLCASSRAGARNTIYFGEGSWLTVV.

CDR3 DNA: TGTGCCAGCCGGACAAGTTATGGCTACACCTTC. Amino acids: CASRTSYGYTF. The V call is TRBV6-5, the J call TRBJ1-2; maybe TRBD1 (5 bases). The CDR3 is made up of 11 amino acids. V gave up 8 bases and J gave up 5 bases, with 9 bases separating them. In germline, CDR1 is MNHEY, CDR2 SVGAGI.

The chain is built from TRBV9 and TRBJ1-2, with 8 bases identical to TRBD1. The junction had 11 bases not matched to a gene; V was cut back by 3 bases and J by 4 bases. This CDR3 has 16 amino acids. Looked up from germline, CDR1 is SGDLS and CDR2 is YYNGEE. For the CDR3, the DNA is TGTGCCAGCAGCGACCTCAAAGGACAGGGCGTCTATGGCTACACCTTC. This sequence encodes CASSDLKGQGVYGYTF.

As regards this clone: Other DNA sequences of this sample code for an identical CDR3. The V gene is TRBV19, the J gene TRBJ1-1; D ambiguous. This CDR3 comprises 14 residues. The ends were cut back, 3 bases at V and 2 bases at J, with 10 bases in the middle. Looked up from germline, CDR1 is LNHDA and CDR2 is SQIVND (reference sequence). The CDR3 nucleotides read TGTGCCAGTAGTATGGGCCAACTTAACACTGAAGCTTTCTTT. Its protein product is CASSMGQLNTEAFF. Full variable domain (outside the CDR3, taken from reference TRBV19 and TRBJ1-1): DGGITQSPKYLFRKEGQNVTLSCEQNLNHDAMYWYRQDPGQGLRLIYYSQIVNDFQKGDIAEGYSVSREKKESFPLTVTSAQKNPTAFYLCASSMGQLNTEAFFGQGTRLTVV.